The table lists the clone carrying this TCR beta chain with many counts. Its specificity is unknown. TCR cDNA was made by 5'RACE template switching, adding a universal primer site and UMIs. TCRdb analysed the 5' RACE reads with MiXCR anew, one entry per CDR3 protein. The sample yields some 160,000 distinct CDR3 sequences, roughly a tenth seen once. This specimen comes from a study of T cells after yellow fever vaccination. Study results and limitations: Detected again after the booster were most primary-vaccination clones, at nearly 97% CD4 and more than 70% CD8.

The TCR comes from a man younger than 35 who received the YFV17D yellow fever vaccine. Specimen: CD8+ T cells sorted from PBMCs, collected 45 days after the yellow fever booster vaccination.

CDR3 DNA sequence: TGTGCCAGCAGTTTAATTTCGGGGGGGCTGGAGACCCAGTACTTC. Translation: CASSLISGGLETQYF. This chain uses TRBV27 with TRBJ2-5; the match to TRBD2 covers 8 bases. The CDR3 contains 15 residues. The junction had 7 bases not matched to a gene; V was cut back by 2 bases and J by 5 bases. CDR1 is MNHEY, CDR2 SMNVEV, per germline (reference sequence).